A single sample gave rise to the 27 T cell receptor beta chains below, sequenced in a study of T-cell reconstitution after alpha-beta-depleted transplantation in children. It was with unique molecular identifiers that the TCRbeta library was prepared. TCRdb recomputed calls from the PCR reads with MiXCR, one row per CDR3 protein. The table includes hundreds of thousands of distinct CDR3 sequences, about a tenth detected once. The sample here was PBMCs from the stem cell graft donor, taken from the stem cell graft. Every receptor here comes from a human donor who donated a stem cell graft to a child with acute lymphoblastic leukemia.

This clonotype was seen a handful of times. The chain is built from TRBV7-2 and TRBJ2-2; TRBD1 agrees at 10 bases. This CDR3 is 14 amino acids long. Looked up from germline, CDR1 is SGHTA and CDR2 is FQGNSA. With V trimmed by 7 bases and J by 3 bases, 2 bases remained unmatched. CDR3 nucleotides: TGTGCCAGCAAGGACAGGGGGTACACCGGGGAGCTGTTTTTT. This sequence encodes CASKDRGYTGELFF.

This chain joins TRBV15 and TRBJ2-1; TRBD1 aligns across 7 bases. Germline CDR1 and CDR2: LNHNV and YYDKDF (reference sequence). This CDR3 has 16 amino acids. Trimming at V came to 1 base and at J to 4 bases, leaving 7 bases not matched to a gene. The CDR3 sequence: CATSRAQGLGYNEQFF. The CDR3 DNA is TGTGCCACCAGCAGAGCACAGGGGTTGGGATACAATGAGCAGTTCTTC.

Many counts were recorded for this clonotype. The gene calls are TRBV4-3 and TRBJ2-3; 7 bases are shared with TRBD1. The V gene end was trimmed by 3 bases and the J gene end by 0 bases; junction bases not matched to a gene: 12. Germline CDR1 and CDR2: LGHNA and YSLEER. The CDR3 spans 18 residues. DNA of the CDR3: TGCGCCAGCAGCCACCTATCCCGACAGGGCCCTAGCACAGATACGCAGTATTTT. Translation: CASSHLSRQGPSTDTQYF.

This clonotype showed up many times. The rearrangement uses TRBV30 and TRBJ2-1; 7 nucleotides line up with TRBD2. The CDR3 contains 12 residues. Per the germline V gene, CDR1 is GTSNPN and CDR2 is SVGIG (reference sequence). V shed 5 bases and J 5 bases; nucleotides not matched to a gene: 3. The CDR3 region has the DNA TGTGCCTGGGGGACTACACACAATGAGCAGTTCTTC. It is translated as CAWGTTHNEQFF. Together with reference TRBV30 and TRBJ2-1, the CDR3 gives the full variable domain: SQTIHQWPATLVQPVGSPLSLECTVEGTSNPNLYWYRQAAGRGLQLLFYSVGIGQISSEVPQNLSASRPQDRQFILSSKKLLLSDSGFYLCAWGTTHNEQFFGPGTRLTVL.

This clonotype was detected many times. The junction differs from germline at one of its ends, possibly a read error. The J gene is TRBJ2-4, the V gene TRBV5-4; possibly TRBD2 for D (6 bases). Germline values: CDR1 SGHNT, CDR2 YYREEE (reference sequence). The CDR3 sequence is 14 residues long. DNA of the CDR3: TGTGCCAGCAGTTTGGGGGGAGCCAAAAACATTCAGTACTTC. Its translation is CASSLGGAKNIQYF.

This clonotype was detected only a few times. The chain employs TRBV20-1 and TRBJ2-7, with 9 bases matching TRBD1. V was clipped by 0 bases and J by 3 bases; unmatched bases: 6. CDR3 length: 15 amino acids. Germline assignment: CDR1 DFQATT and CDR2 SNEGSKA (reference sequence). This chain's CDR3 is CSARDRGTGRYEQYF. As DNA, the CDR3 is TGCAGTGCTAGAGATCGAGGGACAGGGCGCTACGAGCAGTACTTC.

This clonotype was picked up a small number of times. J is TRBJ2-7 and V is TRBV5-1; D not certain. This CDR3 region has 13 residues. V was cut by 0 bases and J by 4 bases, with 8 bases left in between. Looked up from germline, CDR1 is SGHRS and CDR2 is YFSETQ. The CDR3: CASSLDQGYEQYF. The CDR3 coding sequence is TGCGCCAGCAGCTTGGATCAAGGATACGAGCAGTACTTC.

This clonotype was seen at least ten times. The chain is built from TRBV15 and TRBJ1-2; tentative D call: TRBD1 (5 bases). Germline V gives CDR1 LNHNV, CDR2 YYDKDF (reference sequence). The CDR3 has 13 amino acids. Trimming left V 0 bases short and J 8 bases short, with 10 bases between. The CDR3 spells CATSRDRAGGYTF. In DNA, the CDR3 is TGTGCCACCAGCAGAGACAGGGCAGGCGGCTACACCTTC.

This clonotype was counted ten times or more. The genes are TRBV5-1 and TRBJ2-3; TRBD1 matches 8 bases. The CDR3 covers 16 residues. V shed 0 bases and J 6 bases; nucleotides not matched to a gene: 9. CDR1 SGHRS and CDR2 YFSETQ come from the germline V gene. The CDR3 nucleotides read TGCGCCAGCAGCTTGGTCCCAGGGGGCGCGTCGGATACGCAGTATTTT. Its translation: CASSLVPGGASDTQYF.

This clonotype has ten or more counts. The rearrangement links TRBV6-4 to TRBJ2-3, with D unresolved. This CDR3 spans 14 amino acids. V was cut by 3 bases and J by 2 bases, with 9 bases left in between. Germline V lookup: CDR1 MRHNA, CDR2 SNTAGT. The CDR3 DNA reads as TGTGCCAGCAGTGAATCTTCTACCACAGATACGCAGTATTTT. Translated, it gives CASSESSTTDTQYF.

This clonotype was observed a few times. The chain carries TRBV27 and TRBJ2-7; D is perhaps TRBD2 (6 bases). CDR1 and CDR2 from the germline V gene are MNHEY and SMNVEV (reference sequence). Trimming removed 4 bases from V and 4 bases from J, with 20 bases in between. The CDR3 extends over 16 amino acids. CDR3 sequence (DNA): TGTGCCAGCAGTTCCCCCGCGCGAAAGGCGGGATACGAGCAGTACTTC. Translation: CASSSPARKAGYEQYF.

This chain joins TRBV5-4 and TRBJ2-1, with 11 nucleotides matching TRBD1. The trim removed 0 bases at V and 6 bases at J, leaving 2 bases unmatched. CDR1 is SGHNT, CDR2 YYREEE, per germline (reference sequence). The CDR3 extends over 15 amino acids. The CDR3 here is CASSLVGTGGNEQFF. Written as DNA, the CDR3 is TGTGCCAGCAGCTTGGTGGGGACAGGGGGCAATGAGCAGTTCTTC. The whole variable domain, remainder taken from reference TRBV5-4 and TRBJ2-1, is ETGVTQSPTHLIKTRGQQVTLRCSSQSGHNTVSWYQQALGQGPQFIFQYYREEENGRGNFPPRFSGLQFPNYSSELNVNALELDDSALYLCASSLVGTGGNEQFFGPGTRLTVL.

This clonotype was seen a few times. The V call is TRBV25-1, the J call TRBJ1-6; 9 bases line up with TRBD1. V lost 6 bases, J lost 8 bases, and 11 bases stayed unmatched. Germline loops: CDR1 MGHDK, CDR2 SYGVNS. CDR3 length: 16 amino acids. CDR3 residues: CASRAGWTGADSPLHF. CDR3 bases: TGTGCCAGCAGGGCAGGATGGACAGGGGCGGATTCACCCCTCCACTTT.

In its sample, this clonotype was seen many times. The V call is TRBV9, the J call TRBJ2-2; TRBD2 matches at 8 bases. The CDR3 length is 15 residues. The V segment lost 3 bases and the J segment 1 base; nucleotides outside the gene matches: 2. Germline CDR1 SGDLS, CDR2 YYNGEE. CDR3 loop: CASSAGLGNTGELFF. The CDR3 coding sequence is TGTGCCAGCAGCGCGGGACTAGGGAACACCGGGGAGCTGTTTTTT. The complete variable domain, with remaining parts taken from reference TRBV9 and TRBJ2-2, reads DSGVTQTPKHLITATGQRVTLRCSPRSGDLSVYWYQQSLDQGLQFLIQYYNGEERAKGNILERFSAQQFPDLHSELNLSSLELGDSALYFCASSAGLGNTGELFFGEGSRLTVL.

This clonotype was found a few times. V usage is TRBV11-2 and J usage is TRBJ2-3; D might be TRBD1 or TRBD2, each matching 5 bases. Per germline, CDR1 SGHAT and CDR2 FQNNGV. This CDR3 contains 18 residues. Deletions cut 2 bases from V and 3 bases from J, with 21 bases between. CDR3 nucleotide sequence: TGTGCCAGCAGCTTACTTACTCTTGGGGGTGTCGGTACAGATACGCAGTATTTT. Protein product: CASSLLTLGGVGTDTQYF.

The rearrangement links TRBV4-3 to TRBJ2-1; tentatively, D is TRBD1 (6 bases). Trimming removed 5 bases at V and 5 bases at J, with 16 bases between. CDR1 is LGHNA and CDR2 is YSLEER in the germline V gene. The CDR3 is 15 amino acids. Here the CDR3 DNA reads TGCGCCAGCAGCGAAGCGGCAGGGGCGAACAATGAGCAGTTCTTC. The encoded protein is CASSEAAGANNEQFF.

This clonotype was detected only a few times. The V call is TRBV5-1, the J call TRBJ1-1; possible D gene TRBD1, 5 bases. V shed 4 bases and J shed 1 base, with 11 bases lying between them. Germline V gives CDR1 SGHRS, CDR2 YFSETQ. The CDR3 loop spans 14 amino acids. CDR3 DNA sequence: TGCGCCAGCAGCCCTCAGGGACCGAACACTGAAGCTTTCTTT. Its protein product is CASSPQGPNTEAFF.

This clonotype was seen repeatedly, ten times or more. The V and J genes are TRBV20-1 and TRBJ2-3; D gene unclear. The V end lost 5 bases, the J end lost 0 bases, and 12 bases lay between the germline ends. Germline loops: CDR1 DFQATT, CDR2 SNEGSKA (reference sequence). The CDR3 consists of 14 residues. DNA of the CDR3: TGCAGTGCTGTACAGCTTCCTAGCACAGATACGCAGTATTTT. This gives the protein CSAVQLPSTDTQYF.

This clonotype came up many times. The rearrangement links TRBV5-1 to TRBJ1-1; D gene uncertain. Trimming shortened V by 4 bases and J by 1 base, and 5 bases separated the two germline ends. The CDR3 length is 12 residues. The germline CDR1 and CDR2 sequences are SGHRS and YFSETQ. The CDR3 loop reads CASSGQNTEAFF. For the CDR3, the DNA is TGCGCCAGCAGCGGTCAGAACACTGAAGCTTTCTTT. Variable domain in full (rest from reference TRBV5-1 and TRBJ1-1): KAGVTQTPRYLIKTRGQQVTLSCSPISGHRSVSWYQQTPGQGLQFLFEYFSETQRNKGNFPGRFSGRQFSNSRSEMNVSTLELGDSALYLCASSGQNTEAFFGQGTRLTVV.

The J gene is TRBJ1-2, the V gene TRBV5-1; D is ambiguous. Trimming removed 1 base at V and 3 bases at J, with 10 bases between. Germline V gene data show CDR1 as SGHRS and CDR2 as YFSETQ. The CDR3 runs 14 residues. CDR3 coding DNA: TGCGCCAGCAGCTTGACGGGGAGAGACTATGGCTACACCTTC. Translated, it gives CASSLTGRDYGYTF.

V usage is TRBV7-2 and J usage is TRBJ2-2, with 7 bases lining up with TRBD2. CDR3 size: 18 residues. CDR1 is SGHTA, CDR2 FQGNSA, per germline. V shed 8 bases and J 5 bases; nucleotides not matched to a gene: 20. CDR3 sequence: CASCLAPGGVGETGELFF. The CDR3 coding sequence is TGTGCCAGCTGTTTAGCACCGGGAGGAGTCGGAGAGACCGGGGAGCTGTTTTTT.

This clonotype was observed a handful of times. J is TRBJ1-5 and V is TRBV6-5; D remains unclear. Trimming took off 6 bases at V and 7 bases at J, with 16 bases between the two ends. Germline values: CDR1 MNHEY, CDR2 SVGAGI. This CDR3 is 14 amino acids long. CDR3 bases: TGTGCCAGCAGGCAACTGGACCGTACCCAGCCCCAGCATTTT. Its translation: CASRQLDRTQPQHF.

The chain uses TRBV13 and TRBJ1-2; D not certain. Germline V gives CDR1 PRHDT, CDR2 FYEKMQ (reference sequence). V was shortened by 5 bases and J by 2 bases, with 15 bases between the two germline ends. The CDR3 covers 15 residues. The CDR3 region has the DNA TGTGCCAGCAGCCGCCCTCCGGTCGGGAACTATGGCTACACCTTC. The encoded protein is CASSRPPVGNYGYTF.

This clonotype was counted at least ten times. This sequence joins TRBV7-2 and TRBJ2-2, with D perhaps matching TRBD1 (6 bases). V lost 5 bases to trimming and J lost 3 bases, with 13 bases between them. The CDR3 is made up of 15 amino acids. The germline V gene encodes CDR1 SGHTA and CDR2 FQGNSA. The DNA of the CDR3 is TGTGCCAGCAGCCCGGACAGTGGGTACACCGGGGAGCTGTTTTTT. It translates to CASSPDSGYTGELFF.

In this sample, this clonotype turned up a few times. V is TRBV5-1 and J is TRBJ1-1; 7 bases map to TRBD1. Germline CDR1 SGHRS, CDR2 YFSETQ. The trim removed 1 base at V and 2 bases at J, leaving 5 bases unmatched. The CDR3 totals 15 residues. Written as DNA, the CDR3 is TGCGCCAGCAGCTTGACAGGGGTTGGAAACACTGAAGCTTTCTTT. Encoded protein: CASSLTGVGNTEAFF.

This clonotype was recorded at least ten times. The chain couples TRBV5-1 to TRBJ1-3, with D perhaps matching TRBD1 (5 bases). The CDR3 is 16 amino acids. CDR1 and CDR2 from the germline V gene are SGHRS and YFSETQ. Trimming shortened V by 0 bases and J by 0 bases, and 10 bases separated the two germline ends. Written as DNA, the CDR3 is TGCGCCAGCAGCTTGGCCCGGCAGGGCTCTGGAAACACCATATATTTT. Its translation: CASSLARQGSGNTIYF.

The chain has TRBV29-1 and TRBJ1-1, with TRBD1 as a possible D gene (6 bases). The CDR3 spans 12 residues. Trimming took 6 bases from V and 4 from J, leaving 12 bases between them. Germline V lookup: CDR1 SQVTM, CDR2 ANQGSEA. The CDR3 DNA reads as TGCAGCGTCCCACAACAGGGCACTGAAGCTTTCTTT. Residues: CSVPQQGTEAFF.